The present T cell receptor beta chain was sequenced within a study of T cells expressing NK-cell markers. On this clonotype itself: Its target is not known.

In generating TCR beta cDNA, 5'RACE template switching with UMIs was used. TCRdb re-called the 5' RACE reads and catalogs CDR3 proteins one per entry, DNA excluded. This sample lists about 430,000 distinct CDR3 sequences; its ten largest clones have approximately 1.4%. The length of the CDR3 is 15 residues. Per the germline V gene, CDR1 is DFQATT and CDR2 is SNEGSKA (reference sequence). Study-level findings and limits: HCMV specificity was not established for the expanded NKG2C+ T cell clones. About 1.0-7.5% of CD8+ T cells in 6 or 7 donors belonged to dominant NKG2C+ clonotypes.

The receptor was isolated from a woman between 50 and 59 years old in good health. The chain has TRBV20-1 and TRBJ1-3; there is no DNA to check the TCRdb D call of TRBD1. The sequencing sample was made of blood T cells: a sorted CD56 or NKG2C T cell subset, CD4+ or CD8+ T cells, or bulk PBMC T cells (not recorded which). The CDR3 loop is CSEGGFFCSGNTIYF.